A single sample gave rise to the 19 T cell receptor beta chains below, sequenced in a study of beta chain features in type 1 diabetes. All of the isolated RNA was reverse transcribed, so expressed TCRB transcripts were sequenced. Assay used: immunoSEQ multiplex PCR; TCRdb lists only in-frame clones, some missing. The sample shows about 130,000 clones, nearly 9.5% of them seen only once. The specimen sequenced was central memory CD4+ T cells from blood. These receptors were taken from a man aged 18-30 years in good health.

Of note for this clone: One junction end does not reproduce the germline sequence, and a read error may be involved. The V call is TRBV6-1, the J call TRBJ2-1, with 8 bases aligning to TRBD2. CDR1 MNHNS and CDR2 SASEGT come from the germline V gene. The CDR3 totals 16 residues. CDR3 in DNA: TGTGCCATCAGTGATGAGCGGGGGAGGTCCTACAATGAGCAGTTCTTC. It is translated as CAISDERGRSYNEQFF.

The chain combines TRBV20-1 with TRBJ2-5; D gene uncertain. Germline loops: CDR1 DFQATT, CDR2 SNEGSKA (reference sequence). There are 11 residues in the CDR3. The ends were cut back, 6 bases at V and 3 bases at J, with 8 bases in the middle. CDR3 sequence reads: CSARREETQYF. The CDR3 nucleotides are TGCAGTGCGAGACGGGAAGAGACCCAGTACTTC.

This clone occurred many times. The chain recombines TRBV14 with TRBJ2-1; no firm D call. Germline values: CDR1 SGHDN, CDR2 FVKESK. CDR3 length equals 13 residues. V shed 4 bases and J shed 6 bases, with 10 bases lying between them. CDR3 residues: CASSLARFNEQFF. In DNA, the CDR3 is TGTGCCAGCAGCCTCGCTAGGTTCAATGAGCAGTTCTTC.

The CDR3 loop is CASSSGLAGGADTQYF. The DNA for the CDR3 is TGCGCCAGCAGCTCTGGACTAGCGGGGGGAGCAGATACGCAGTATTTT. The chain recombines TRBV5-1 with TRBJ2-3, with 14 bases aligning to TRBD2. Germline trimming cut 3 bases from V and 4 bases from J; bases unmatched to any gene: 4. This CDR3 spans 16 amino acids. CDR1 and CDR2 (germline): SGHRS, YFSETQ.

The V call is TRBV11-2, the J call TRBJ2-4, with D maybe TRBD2 (6 bases). V was pared by 5 bases and J by 0 bases, with 8 bases between. In germline, CDR1 is SGHAT, CDR2 FQNNGV. The CDR3 sequence is 14 residues long. CDR3 amino acids: CASSPGLAKNIQYF. CDR3 DNA: TGTGCCAGCAGCCCGGGACTAGCCAAAAACATTCAGTACTTC.

The chain has TRBV30 and TRBJ1-4, with a weak D call TRBD1 (5 bases). V lost 5 bases and J 6 bases, leaving 13 bases between the germline ends. Germline V lookup: CDR1 GTSNPN, CDR2 SVGIG (reference sequence). There are 13 residues in the CDR3. CDR3 in amino acids: CAWGAGSDEKLFF. The CDR3 DNA reads TGTGCCTGGGGGGCAGGGTCGGATGAAAAACTGTTTTTT.

This clone was seen a handful of times. The chain uses TRBV5-1 and TRBJ2-2; a possible D gene is TRBD2 (7 bases). Per germline, CDR1 SGHRS and CDR2 YFSETQ. Trimming removed 4 bases from V and 0 bases from J, with 13 bases in between. This CDR3 is built from 16 residues. The CDR3 loop is CASSPGGGTNTGELFF. CDR3 nucleotides: TGCGCCAGCAGCCCGGGGGGCGGAACGAACACCGGGGAGCTGTTTTTT.

This clone was found a few times. The rearrangement links TRBV14 to TRBJ2-1; TRBD2 matches 7 bases. Germline trimming cut 0 bases from V and 8 bases from J; bases unmatched to any gene: 4. The V gene's germline CDR1 is SGHDN and CDR2 FVKESK. This CDR3 is built from 14 residues. This CDR3 reads CASSQDWGRDEQFF. The CDR3 region has the DNA TGTGCCAGCAGCCAAGATTGGGGGAGGGATGAGCAGTTCTTC.

This clone has at least ten counts. The rearrangement links TRBV7-9 to TRBJ1-2; D unclear. The V end lost 5 bases, the J end lost 4 bases, and 8 bases lay between the germline ends. The germline V gene encodes CDR1 SEHNR and CDR2 FQNEAQ (reference sequence). The CDR3 is 12 residues long. CDR3 in DNA: TGTGCCAGCAGCAGGGAGGGCTATGGCTACACCTTC. Its protein is CASSREGYGYTF.

This chain links TRBV4-2 with TRBJ2-2; D not certain. CDR1 and CDR2 (germline): LGHNA, YNFKEQ. This CDR3 is built from 14 residues. Trimming pared 4 bases from V and 2 bases from J, leaving 8 bases between. The CDR3 DNA reads as TGTGCCAGCAGCCCCCGTCCTAACACCGGGGAGCTGTTTTTT. It translates to CASSPRPNTGELFF.

This clone has just a few counts. This sequence joins TRBV7-9 and TRBJ2-7; D is unclear. The CDR3 runs 11 residues. The V gene lost 1 base and the J gene lost 5 bases, with 3 bases spanning the gap. Per the germline V gene, CDR1 is SEHNR and CDR2 is FQNEAQ (reference sequence). CDR3 loop: CASSLVDEQYF. The CDR3 nucleotides are TGTGCCAGCAGCTTAGTCGACGAGCAGTACTTC.

In this sample, this clone turned up a few times. The chain combines TRBV7-3 with TRBJ1-5; D not certain. Germline V CDR1 and CDR2: SGHTA, FQGTGA. This CDR3 contains 12 residues. V lost 5 bases and J 7 bases, leaving 9 bases between the germline ends. The CDR3 is CASSDFMQPQHF. CDR3 in DNA: TGTGCCAGCAGCGACTTTATGCAGCCCCAGCATTTT.

This clone was detected a few times. The CDR3 protein is CASSLNGGYVGELFF. The DNA for the CDR3 is TGTGCCAGCAGCTTAAACGGGGGTTATGTCGGGGAGCTGTTTTTT. J is TRBJ2-2 and V is TRBV7-8; D is perhaps TRBD2 (6 bases). This CDR3 spans 15 amino acids. Germline loops: CDR1 SGHVS, CDR2 FQNEAQ. V lost 2 bases to trimming and J lost 7 bases, with 14 bases between them.

The V and J genes are TRBV5-1 and TRBJ2-5; perhaps TRBD1 as D (6 bases). This CDR3 is built from 13 residues. CDR1 is SGHRS and CDR2 is YFSETQ in the germline V gene. Trimming took off 0 bases at V and 10 bases at J, with 13 bases between the two ends. DNA for the CDR3: TGCGCCAGCAGCTTGGGAACAAAAGGGGGCCAGTACTTC. Its translation is CASSLGTKGGQYF.

This clone occurred a few times. The V call is TRBV15, the J call TRBJ1-2; a possible D gene is TRBD1 (5 bases). From germline, CDR1 is LNHNV and CDR2 YYDKDF (reference sequence). This CDR3 has 15 amino acids. Trimming removed 2 bases from V and 5 bases from J, with 15 bases in between. The chain's CDR3 is CATSRRAGGNYGYTF. Here the CDR3 DNA reads TGTGCCACCAGCAGAAGGGCTGGGGGGAATTATGGCTACACCTTC.

This chain connects TRBV19 to TRBJ2-1, with 7 bases that match TRBD2. The CDR3 is 17 amino acids. V lost 7 bases to trimming and J lost 0 bases; unmatched junction nucleotides: 12. CDR1 LNHDA and CDR2 SQIVND come from the germline V gene (reference sequence). The CDR3 spells CASTIWGGAASYNEQFF. CDR3 DNA: TGTGCCAGTACCATATGGGGGGGAGCTGCCTCCTACAATGAGCAGTTCTTC.

The V gene is TRBV5-4, the J gene TRBJ2-1, with TRBD1 as a possible D gene (6 bases). Germline-derived CDR1 and CDR2 are SGHNT and YYREEE (reference sequence). V was trimmed by 9 bases and J by 1 base, leaving 29 bases between them. The CDR3 covers 19 residues. The CDR3 coding sequence is TGTGCCATCCCCAACCGCCGGGACAACTCAAGGGGGTCCTACAATGAGCAGTTCTTC. As protein: CAIPNRRDNSRGSYNEQFF. Filled out from reference TRBV5-4 and TRBJ2-1, the complete variable domain reads ETGVTQSPTHLIKTRGQQVTLRCSSQSGHNTVSWYQQALGQGPQFIFQYYREEENGRGNFPPRFSGLQFPNYSSELNVNALELDDSALYLCAIPNRRDNSRGSYNEQFFGPGTRLTVL.

In its sample, this clone was seen a few times. This chain uses TRBV30 with TRBJ1-6; the D is unclear. Germline loops: CDR1 GTSNPN, CDR2 SVGIG (reference sequence). The CDR3 has 13 amino acids. V gave up 1 base and J gave up 9 bases, with 10 bases separating them. CDR3 coding DNA: TGTGCCTGGAGTGCCGGACTCCCTTCACCCCTCCACTTT. Its translation: CAWSAGLPSPLHF. The variable domain in full, completed from reference TRBV30 and TRBJ1-6, reads SQTIHQWPATLVQPVGSPLSLECTVEGTSNPNLYWYRQAAGRGLQLLFYSVGIGQISSEVPQNLSASRPQDRQFILSSKKLLLSDSGFYLCAWSAGLPSPLHFGNGTRLTVT.

The sample holds many counts of this clone. The chain carries TRBV7-2 and TRBJ1-2; 8 bases map to TRBD1. V dropped 5 bases and J dropped 2; count of bases not matched to a gene: 7. Germline CDR1 reads SGHTA; CDR2 reads FQGNSA. The CDR3 consists of 15 residues. CDR3 loop: CASSRQGIGNYGYTF. CDR3 nucleotides: TGTGCCAGCAGCCGACAGGGGATAGGGAACTATGGCTACACCTTC.